The next 3 T cell receptor beta chains were all read from a single sample in a study of hypomethylating agent response in myelodysplastic syndrome (TCRdb year 2021). Receptor amplification or capture employed the immunoSEQ multiplex PCR assay. TCRdb re-hosts the immuneACCESS table, in-frame sequences only. Its copies lack some clones; in the studies checked, an unresolved V gene accounts for under half of them, and the cause for the rest is not known. In this sample the table shows some 5,000 clones, less than 85% of which occur a single time. The ten largest clones take up under 14% of the sample. The sample consisted of bone marrow, taken before or after starting hypomethylating agent treatment for myelodysplastic syndrome (not recorded which). These receptors came from a human donor with myelodysplastic syndrome.

V usage is TRBV5-4 and J usage is TRBJ2-1; D may be TRBD2 (6 bases). CDR1 is SGHNT, CDR2 YYREEE, per germline (reference sequence). The CDR3 loop spans 16 amino acids. The V gene lost 0 bases and the J gene lost 0 bases, with 10 bases spanning the gap. CDR3 in amino acids: CASSLAGRSSYNEQFF. The CDR3 DNA follows: TGTGCCAGCAGCTTGGCAGGGAGGAGCTCCTACAATGAGCAGTTCTTC.

This rearrangement joins TRBV2 to TRBJ2-2, with D unclear. CDR1 SNHLY and CDR2 FYNNEI come from the germline V gene. Trimming pared 4 bases from V and 1 base from J, leaving 10 bases between. CDR3 length: 15 amino acids. CDR3 loop: CASSGLFRNTGELFF. CDR3 nucleotides: TGTGCCAGCAGTGGACTCTTTCGGAACACCGGGGAGCTGTTTTTT.

The V gene is TRBV20-1, the J gene TRBJ1-2; D is unresolved. Germline CDR1 DFQATT, CDR2 SNEGSKA (reference sequence). The CDR3 is made up of 11 amino acids. Between the trimmed V and J ends, which lost 2 bases and 8 bases, there was a span of 9 bases. The CDR3 spells CSARNRAGYTF. The CDR3 DNA sequence: TGCAGTGCTAGAAACCGCGCGGGCTACACCTTC.